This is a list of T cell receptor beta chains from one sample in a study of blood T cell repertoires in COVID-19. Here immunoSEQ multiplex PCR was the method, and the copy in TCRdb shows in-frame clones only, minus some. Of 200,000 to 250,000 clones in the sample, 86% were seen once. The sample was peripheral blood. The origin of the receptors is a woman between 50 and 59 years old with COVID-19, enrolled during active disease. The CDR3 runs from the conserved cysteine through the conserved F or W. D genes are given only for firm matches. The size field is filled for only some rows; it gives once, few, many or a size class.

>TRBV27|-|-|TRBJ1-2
CASSFILPTTKDGYTF
TGTGCCAGCAGTTTCATCCTTCCGACAACAAAGGATGGCTACACCTTC
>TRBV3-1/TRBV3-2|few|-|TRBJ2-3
CASSPTRSAYGTDTQYF
TGTGCCAGCAGCCCCACTCGGTCTGCCTACGGCACAGATACGCAGTATTTT
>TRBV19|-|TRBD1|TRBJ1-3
CATGDRGSSGNTIYF
TGTGCCACCGGGGACAGGGGATCCTCTGGAAACACCATATATTTT
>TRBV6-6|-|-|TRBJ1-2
CASSYPGLANYGYTF
TGTGCCAGCAGTTACCCCGGACTTGCTAACTATGGCTACACCTTC
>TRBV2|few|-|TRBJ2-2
CASSLSTLQLRFTGELFF
TGTGCCAGCAGTCTCTCTACCTTACAGCTAAGGTTCACCGGGGAGCTGTTTTTT
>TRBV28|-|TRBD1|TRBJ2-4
CASSLTGDGGKNIQYF
TGTGCCAGCAGTTTAACAGGGGATGGGGGCAAAAACATTCAGTACTTC
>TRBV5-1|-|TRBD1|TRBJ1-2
CASSPAGGQGASNYGYTF
TGCGCCAGCAGCCCGGCAGGGGGACAGGGGGCCTCAAACTATGGCTACACCTTC
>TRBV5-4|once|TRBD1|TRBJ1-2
CASSYRGGYGYTF
TGTGCCAGCAGCTACAGGGGTGGCTATGGCTACACCTTC
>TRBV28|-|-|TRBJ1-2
CASSLSSLGYTF
TGTGCCAGCAGTCTATCGTCGTTAGGCTACACCTTC
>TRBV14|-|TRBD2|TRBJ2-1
CASSQDSAWAGDLYNEQFF
TGTGCCAGCAGCCAAGACTCGGCATGGGCGGGGGATTTATACAATGAGCAGTTCTTC
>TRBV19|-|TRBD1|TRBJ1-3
CASSRMDRAPGNTIYF
TGTGCCAGTAGCCGAATGGACAGGGCCCCTGGAAACACCATATATTTT
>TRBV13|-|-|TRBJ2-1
CASSLRGRGKVNEQFF
TGTGCCAGCAGCTTAAGAGGCAGGGGAAAGGTCAATGAGCAGTTCTTC
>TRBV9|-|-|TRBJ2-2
CASSPGQPGGTGELFF
TGTGCCAGCAGCCCTGGCCAGCCTGGGGGGACCGGGGAGCTGTTTTTT
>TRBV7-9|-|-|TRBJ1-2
CASSLMRQDYGYTF
TGTGCCAGCAGCTTAATGCGGCAAGACTATGGCTACACCTTC
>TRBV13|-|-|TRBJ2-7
CASSNPPGPTYEQYF
TGTGCCAGCAGCAATCCGCCTGGCCCCACCTACGAGCAGTACTTC
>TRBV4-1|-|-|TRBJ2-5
CASSQVGQGGLQETQYF
TGCGCCAGCAGCCAAGTGGGCCAGGGGGGCCTCCAAGAGACCCAGTACTTC
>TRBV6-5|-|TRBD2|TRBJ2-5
CASRGSGGASETQYF
TGTGCCAGCAGAGGAAGCGGGGGGGCCTCAGAGACCCAGTACTTC
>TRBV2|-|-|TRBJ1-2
CASSGGDRTYTF
TGTGCCAGCAGTGGGGGAGATAGAACCTACACCTTC
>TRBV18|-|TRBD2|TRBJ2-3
CASSPKPSGPATDTQYF
TGTGCCAGCTCACCAAAGCCTAGCGGACCCGCCACAGATACGCAGTATTTT
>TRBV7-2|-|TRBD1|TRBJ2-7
CASSLRQGNPFEQYF
TGTGCCAGCAGCTTAAGACAGGGGAACCCTTTCGAGCAGTACTTC
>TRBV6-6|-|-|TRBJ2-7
CASSGVNRDYEQYF
TGTGCCAGCAGTGGCGTTAACAGGGATTACGAGCAGTACTTC
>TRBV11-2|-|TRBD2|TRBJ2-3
CASSLLGGADTQYF
TGTGCCAGCAGCTTACTCGGGGGGGCAGATACGCAGTATTTT
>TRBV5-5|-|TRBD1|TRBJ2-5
CASSGGTGGLETQYF
TGTGCCAGCAGCGGGGGGACAGGGGGCCTCGAGACCCAGTACTTC
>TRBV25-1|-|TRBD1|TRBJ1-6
CASSEGQGYNSPLHF
TGTGCCAGCAGTGAAGGACAGGGATATAATTCACCCCTCCACTTT
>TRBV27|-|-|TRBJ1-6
CASALRPGEGSPLHF
TGTGCCAGCGCCCTACGACCAGGGGAAGGTTCACCCCTCCACTTT